One sample yielded the 10 T cell receptor beta chains listed below, sequenced in a study of human T cells and chemical hapten exposure (dated by TCRdb to 2020 to 2023). Total RNA was extracted from unfractionated whole blood that had been collected in Tempus Blood RNA tubes. The library was obtained by 5' RACE. Sequencing was carried out with an Illumina MiSeq. TCRdb ran its own pipeline on the public reads, namely fastp trimming at Q25 and MiXCR clone calling, and kept in-frame beta chains. Every entry covers one CDR3 protein and lists the most common genes and DNA from its rows. This sample comprises some 150,000 distinct CDR3 sequences, over 3.5% of them detected only once. The ten largest clones represent around 1.4% of the sample. The receptor source for this set is a female donor in good health.

This chain joins TRBV3-1 and TRBJ1-6; D call uncertain. Trimming removed 3 bases from V and 9 bases from J, with 12 bases in between. This CDR3 spans 14 amino acids. CDR1 and CDR2 (germline): LGHDT, YNNKEL (reference sequence). CDR3 in DNA: TGTGCCAGCAGCCATTTCACAGCGGGTTCACCCCTCCACTTT. As protein: CASSHFTAGSPLHF.

The chain uses TRBV6-5 and TRBJ1-2; unclear D gene. The CDR3 length is 15 residues. CDR1 and CDR2 (germline): MNHEY, SVGAGI. V dropped 0 bases and J dropped 0 bases, with 8 bases sitting between them. The CDR3 is CASSYSGNPNYGYTF. CDR3 sequence (DNA): TGTGCCAGCAGTTACTCGGGGAACCCTAACTATGGCTACACCTTC.

This clonotype was found many times. This chain uses TRBV5-1 with TRBJ2-3, with D tentatively TRBD2 (6 bases). Germline values: CDR1 SGHRS, CDR2 YFSETQ. Trimming stripped 4 bases from V and 4 bases from J, with 10 bases between. The CDR3 is made up of 13 amino acids. The CDR3 loop is CASSTGTADTQYF. Written as DNA, the CDR3 is TGCGCCAGCAGCACCGGGACTGCAGATACGCAGTATTTT.

This clonotype was recorded at least ten times. The CDR3 sequence is CASSSQGTQYF. The CDR3 DNA reads as TGTGCCAGCAGCTCCCAGGGGACCCAGTACTTC. The chain employs TRBV7-2 and TRBJ2-5; a possible D gene is TRBD1 (5 bases). Germline CDR1 is SGHTA and CDR2 is FQGNSA. The V end was cut by 4 bases, the J end by 7 bases, with 7 bases between. CDR3 size: 11 residues.

Only a few counts were recorded for this clonotype. The chain has TRBV4-3 and TRBJ2-1; D might be TRBD2 (6 bases). In germline, CDR1 is LGHNA, CDR2 YSLEER. V lost 3 bases and J 7 bases, leaving 13 bases between the germline ends. This CDR3 has 14 residues. CDR3 amino acids: CASSHEVAGNEQFF. Written as DNA, the CDR3 is TGCGCCAGCAGCCACGAGGTCGCGGGAAATGAGCAGTTCTTC.

This clonotype was counted only a few times. V gene TRBV10-3 combines with J gene TRBJ1-3; no clear D. Between the trimmed V and J ends, which lost 4 bases and 0 bases, there was a span of 16 bases. The germline V gene has CDR1 ENHRY and CDR2 SYGVKD. This CDR3 contains 17 residues. DNA of the CDR3: TGTGCCATCAGTGTGATTGAATCCCGGAGCTCTGGAAACACCATATATTTT. Amino acid sequence: CAISVIESRSSGNTIYF.

This clonotype has a handful of counts. The chain combines TRBV29-1 with TRBJ2-5, with TRBD2 identical over 10 bases. CDR1 and CDR2 (germline): SQVTM, ANQGSEA. The CDR3 extends over 14 amino acids. Trimming took 4 bases from V and 5 from J; bases not matched to a gene: 7. This CDR3 reads CSVVASGGSETQYF. The CDR3 DNA reads TGCAGCGTTGTGGCTAGCGGGGGAAGCGAGACCCAGTACTTC.

This clonotype was found many times. CDR3 sequence reads: CATSAYLYRVHNTEAFF. The DNA for the CDR3 is TGTGCCACCTCTGCGTATTTGTACAGGGTCCATAACACTGAAGCTTTCTTT. The V and J genes are TRBV5-4 and TRBJ1-1; D might be TRBD1 (6 bases). The germline V gene has CDR1 SGHNT and CDR2 YYREEE (reference sequence). The V and J ends lost 9 bases and 2 bases respectively, with 26 bases between them. The CDR3 has 17 residues. Full variable domain (outside the CDR3, taken from reference TRBV5-4 and TRBJ1-1): ETGVTQSPTHLIKTRGQQVTLRCSSQSGHNTVSWYQQALGQGPQFIFQYYREEENGRGNFPPRFSGLQFPNYSSELNVNALELDDSALYLCATSAYLYRVHNTEAFFGQGTRLTVV.

This clonotype was observed at least ten times. The chain recombines TRBV5-1 with TRBJ1-1; D unresolved. Germline V CDR1 and CDR2: SGHRS, YFSETQ. This CDR3 is 14 amino acids long. With 0 bases removed from V and 4 bases from J, the gap between germline ends came to 10 bases. This CDR3 is CASSLDGPGTEAFF. The CDR3 coding sequence is TGCGCCAGCAGCTTGGATGGGCCAGGCACTGAAGCTTTCTTT.

This clonotype occurred many times. The chain links TRBV7-9 to TRBJ1-4; D possibly corresponds to TRBD1 (5 bases). V was trimmed by 8 bases and J by 4 bases, leaving 14 bases between them. CDR1 is SEHNR and CDR2 is FQNEAQ in the germline V gene (reference sequence). The CDR3 extends over 14 amino acids. CDR3 region: CASGGARVNEKLFF. DNA for the CDR3: TGTGCCAGCGGCGGGGCGAGGGTTAATGAAAAACTGTTTTTT.